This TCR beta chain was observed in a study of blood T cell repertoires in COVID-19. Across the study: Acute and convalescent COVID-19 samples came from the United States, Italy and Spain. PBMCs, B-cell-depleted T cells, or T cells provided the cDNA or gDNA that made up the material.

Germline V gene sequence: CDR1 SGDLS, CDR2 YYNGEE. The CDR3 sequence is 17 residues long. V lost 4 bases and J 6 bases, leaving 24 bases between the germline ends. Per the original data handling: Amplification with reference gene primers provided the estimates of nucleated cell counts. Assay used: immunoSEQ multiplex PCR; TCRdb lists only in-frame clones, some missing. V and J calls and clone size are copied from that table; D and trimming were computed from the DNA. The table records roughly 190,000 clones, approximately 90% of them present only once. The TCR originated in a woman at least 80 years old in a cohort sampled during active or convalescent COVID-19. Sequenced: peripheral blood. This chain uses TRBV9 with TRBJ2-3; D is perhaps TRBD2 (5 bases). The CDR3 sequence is CASSPEGGHIDGDTQYF. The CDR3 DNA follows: TGTGCCAGCAGCCCCGAGGGCGGGCACATCGACGGGGATACGCAGTATTTT.